This TCR beta chain was observed in a study of shared clonotypes between healthy human individuals. General study findings and limits: Shared across a handful of donors were 4% to 6% of the naive CD4 clonotypes.

It was CD45RO-negative cells, positively selected for CCR7, that made up naive CD8 cells, with terminally differentiated effector memory CD45RA+ cells excluded. Some clones are missing from TCRdb's copy, which holds only in-frame ones; the method was immunoSEQ multiplex PCR. The sample contains fewer than 700,000 clones, 85% to 95% of which appear only once. Turning to this clone: Its antigen is still unknown.

The CDR3 covers 14 residues. CDR1 and CDR2 from the germline V gene are LNHDA and SQIVND (reference sequence). The V and J ends lost 2 bases and 3 bases respectively, with 11 bases between them. The V gene is TRBV19, the J gene TRBJ2-7; tentatively, D is TRBD2 (5 bases). This TCR was sampled from a woman aged 25 to 39 in good health. The sample was naive CD8+ T cells sorted from blood. The CDR3 sequence: CASSIIGLSYEQYF. CDR3 coding DNA: TGTGCCAGTAGTATAATTGGACTTAGCTACGAGCAGTACTTC.